Listed here are 27 T cell receptor beta chains from one sample, sequenced in a study of vaccination effects on CD4 cells after COVID-19 (dated by TCRdb to the early 2020s). The protocol used for the library was the immunoSEQ multiplex PCR assay. Here the immuneACCESS table is served through TCRdb, limited to in-frame sequences with V and J called. Missing clones are a known gap in these copies; in checked studies unresolved V genes cover under half, and the rest lacks a known reason. The sample has 20,000 to 25,000 clones on record, roughly four fifths of them singletons. The top ten constitute roughly 5% of the sample. To identify antigen-specific CD4+ T cell clonotypes by their expansion, the ViraFEST assay first stimulated PBMC with viral peptide pools and then applied TCR sequencing. After around 10 days of culture, CD4+ T cells were isolated with the EasySep CD4+ T cell isolation kit. The absence of prior SARS-CoV-2 infection in healthy vaccine recipients was confirmed by negative nucleocapsid antibodies before and after vaccination.

These TCRs are of unknown antigen specificity. The sample in question was CD4+ T cells from PBMCs cultured with SARS-CoV-2 spike peptides, obtained before COVID-19 vaccination. This specimen's cell subset or site label, per the study, means: SARS-CoV-2 spike overlapping peptide pool stimulation. Receptors originate from a human donor who received a COVID-19 vaccine.

The chain recombines TRBV2 with TRBJ2-3, with TRBD2 matching over 11 bases. V trimming: 11 bases; J trimming: 3 bases; junction bases outside the gene matches: 10. CDR1 and CDR2 (germline): SNHLY, FYNNEI. The CDR3 extends over 15 amino acids. CDR3 nucleotides: TGTGCCGTGGGGCTAGCGGGAGGTGCAACAGATACGCAGTATTTT. Translation: CAVGLAGGATDTQYF.

The V gene is TRBV7-8, the J gene TRBJ2-1; 12 bases align to TRBD2. CDR3 length: 15 amino acids. Trimming at V came to 4 bases and at J to 7 bases, leaving 5 bases not matched to a gene. Germline V lookup: CDR1 SGHVS, CDR2 FQNEAQ. The CDR3 bases are TGTGCCAGCAGCTACCGACTAGCGGGAGTGAATGAGCAGTTCTTC. It specifies CASSYRLAGVNEQFF.

The chain couples TRBV6-4 to TRBJ1-2; D is ambiguous. The ends were cut back, 3 bases at V and 4 bases at J, with 9 bases in the middle. CDR1 MRHNA and CDR2 SNTAGT come from the germline V gene. This CDR3 contains 13 residues. CDR3 coding DNA: TGTGCCAGCAGTGAATCCGGATTCTATGGCTACACCTTC. Its protein is CASSESGFYGYTF.

V gene TRBV3-1 (or the pseudogene TRBV3-2) combines with J gene TRBJ2-7; 7 bases agree with TRBD2. Looked up from germline, CDR1 is LGHDT and CDR2 is YNNKEL (reference sequence). This CDR3 is built from 15 residues. The V and J ends lost 2 bases and 1 base, in that order; junction bases with no gene match: 5. The CDR3 reads CASSQLADTSYEQYF. CDR3 in DNA: TGTGCCAGCAGCCAACTAGCGGACACATCCTACGAGCAGTACTTC.

This clone was seen a handful of times. Written as DNA, the CDR3 is TGTGCCTGGAGTACGGGACAGGGTAACACTGAAGCTTTCTTT. Its protein is CAWSTGQGNTEAFF. V usage is TRBV30 and J usage is TRBJ1-1; 9 bases agree with TRBD1. The germline V gene has CDR1 GTSNPN and CDR2 SVGIG (reference sequence). The CDR3 spans 14 residues. Trimming removed 2 bases from V and 2 bases from J; junction bases left unmatched: 3.

The chain has TRBV6-5 and TRBJ2-1; possibly TRBD1 or TRBD2 for D (6 bases each). The CDR3 consists of 15 residues. With 0 bases removed from V and 1 base from J, the gap between germline ends came to 7 bases. Germline V gives CDR1 MNHEY, CDR2 SVGAGI. CDR3 sequence: CASSYSGGSYNEQFF. The DNA for the CDR3 is TGTGCCAGCAGTTACTCAGGGGGGTCCTACAATGAGCAGTTCTTC.

This rearrangement joins TRBV29-1 to TRBJ2-5; 12 positions match TRBD2. CDR1 is SQVTM, CDR2 ANQGSEA, per germline. Trimming removed 7 bases from V and 5 bases from J; junction bases left unmatched: 11. The CDR3 runs to 15 residues. CDR3 DNA sequence: TGCAGCGGTGACCGGCTAGCGGGAGGGCCTGAGACCCAGTACTTC. This gives the protein CSGDRLAGGPETQYF.

V usage is TRBV24-1 and J usage is TRBJ2-5, with 13 bases aligning to TRBD2. Unmatched junction bases numbered 5, after V lost 3 bases and J lost 5 bases. Per the germline V gene, CDR1 is KGHDR and CDR2 is SFDVKD. The CDR3 is 16 residues long. The CDR3 bases are TGTGCCACCAGTGATAGGGGACTAGCGGGAACGGAGACCCAGTACTTC. This sequence encodes CATSDRGLAGTETQYF.

The chain links TRBV30 to TRBJ1-4, with a tentative D call TRBD1 (5 bases). The CDR3 has 14 amino acids. Germline V CDR1 and CDR2: GTSNPN, SVGIG (reference sequence). V lost 3 bases and J 7 bases, leaving 15 bases between the germline ends. CDR3 in DNA: TGTGCCTGGAGAAAGACCACGAGGGGTGAAAAACTGTTTTTT. Protein product: CAWRKTTRGEKLFF.

The chain uses TRBV5-6 and TRBJ2-2; 13 nucleotides match TRBD2. V dropped 0 bases and J dropped 5; count of bases not matched to a gene: 4. Per the germline V gene, CDR1 is SGHDT and CDR2 is YYEEEE. The CDR3 covers 17 residues. The CDR3 sequence: CASSLELAGGGTGELFF. CDR3 coding DNA: TGTGCCAGCAGCTTGGAACTAGCGGGAGGGGGAACCGGGGAGCTGTTTTTT. The full variable domain, with the rest looked up from reference TRBV5-6 and TRBJ2-2, is DAGVTQSPTHLIKTRGQQVTLRCSPKSGHDTVSWYQQALGQGPQFIFQYYEEEERQRGNFPDRFSGHQFPNYSSELNVNALLLGDSALYLCASSLELAGGGTGELFFGEGSRLTVL.

The chain combines TRBV29-1 with TRBJ2-3; tentative D call: TRBD2 (6 bases). CDR1 SQVTM and CDR2 ANQGSEA come from the germline V gene. The CDR3 runs 14 residues. V was trimmed by 6 bases and J by 0 bases, leaving 13 bases between them. CDR3 sequence: CSVQGGDSTDTQYF. The CDR3 nucleotides read TGCAGCGTCCAAGGCGGGGACAGCACAGATACGCAGTATTTT.

The rearrangement links TRBV18 to TRBJ1-3, with a tentative D call TRBD1 (5 bases). This CDR3 is 16 amino acids long. In germline, CDR1 is KGHSH, CDR2 LQKENI. Trimming pared 0 bases from V and 2 bases from J, leaving 11 bases between. The CDR3 sequence: CASSPPVRGPGNTIYF. For the CDR3, the DNA is TGTGCCAGCTCACCACCGGTCCGGGGCCCTGGAAACACCATATATTTT.

The chain joins TRBV5-4 to TRBJ2-7; D possibly matches TRBD1 or TRBD2 (5 bases each). The germline V and J ends were trimmed by 1 base and 6 bases, with 17 bases remaining between them. Germline CDR1 reads SGHNT; CDR2 reads YYREEE (reference sequence). The CDR3 sequence is 15 residues long. The CDR3 sequence: CASSLIVGTGSEQYF. CDR3 DNA: TGTGCCAGCAGCTTGATTGTTGGGACCGGGTCCGAGCAGTACTTC.

The chain uses TRBV6-5 and TRBJ2-7; D is undetermined. The CDR3 extends over 12 amino acids. The germline V gene has CDR1 MNHEY and CDR2 SVGAGI. Trimming pared 6 bases from V and 3 bases from J, leaving 9 bases between. The CDR3 is CASRILFYEQYF. DNA of the CDR3: TGTGCCAGCAGAATTCTCTTCTACGAGCAGTACTTC.

The V and J genes are TRBV25-1 and TRBJ2-7; D is undetermined. V was cut by 5 bases and J by 3 bases, with 11 bases left in between. Germline V lookup: CDR1 MGHDK, CDR2 SYGVNS. This CDR3 is built from 13 residues. DNA for the CDR3: TGTGCCAGCAGTTACAGTTTTTACTACGAGCAGTACTTC. Translation gives CASSYSFYYEQYF.

The chain uses TRBV5-1 and TRBJ2-3, with a possible D match to TRBD1 (8 bases). In germline, CDR1 is SGHRS, CDR2 YFSETQ. This CDR3 region has 16 residues. V was clipped by 1 base and J by 3 bases, with 15 bases between them. The DNA for the CDR3 is TGCGCCAGCAGCTTGTTCCTACAGGGGGGGACAGATACGCAGTATTTT. Its translation: CASSLFLQGGTDTQYF.

This chain connects TRBV13 to TRBJ2-1; TRBD2 matches at 10 bases. The V and J ends lost 1 base and 9 bases, in that order; junction bases with no gene match: 12. The V gene's germline CDR1 is PRHDT and CDR2 FYEKMQ (reference sequence). The CDR3 is 17 residues long. In DNA form, the CDR3 reads TGTGCCAGCAGCTTAGTACTAGCGGGGACTGCCACTGGTGAGCAGTTCTTC. Protein product: CASSLVLAGTATGEQFF.

The V gene is TRBV11-3, the J gene TRBJ2-7; D may be TRBD2 (6 bases). Trimming left V 2 bases short and J 5 bases short, with 13 bases between. The length of the CDR3 is 14 residues. Germline V gives CDR1 SGHNT, CDR2 YENEEA. The CDR3 here is CASSLTSKSNEQYF. The CDR3 bases are TGTGCCAGCAGCTTAACTAGCAAGTCGAACGAGCAGTACTTC.

The V gene is TRBV6-6, the J gene TRBJ1-2; D may be TRBD1 (6 bases). V gave up 2 bases and J gave up 8 bases, with 21 bases separating them. CDR1 MNHNY and CDR2 SVGAGI come from the germline V gene (reference sequence). The CDR3 has 16 residues. This CDR3 is CASSYRTTGTQRGYTF. CDR3 DNA: TGTGCCAGCAGTTACCGCACAACAGGGACACAACGGGGCTACACCTTC.

This clone was recorded a few times. The genes are TRBV5-1 and TRBJ2-7; possibly TRBD1 for D (6 bases). The CDR3 is 15 residues long. Trimming took off 6 bases at V and 0 bases at J, with 16 bases between the two ends. CDR1 and CDR2 from the germline V gene are SGHRS and YFSETQ. The CDR3 sequence: CASTPRQDASYEQYF. CDR3 DNA: TGCGCCAGCACCCCGCGACAGGACGCCTCCTACGAGCAGTACTTC.

V usage is TRBV7-6 and J usage is TRBJ2-7, with TRBD2 matching 9 bases. Losses at the gene ends were 0 bases for V and 3 bases for J; bases not matched to a gene: 3. Germline CDR1 and CDR2: SGHVS and FNYEAQ. The CDR3 covers 15 residues. This chain's CDR3 is CASSLASSGNYEQYF. The CDR3 coding sequence is TGTGCCAGCAGCTTAGCTTCTAGCGGGAACTACGAGCAGTACTTC.

The chain employs TRBV5-1 and TRBJ2-7, with no clear D. The CDR3 is 14 amino acids. Trimming removed 0 bases at V and 4 bases at J, with 11 bases between. Germline CDR1 is SGHRS and CDR2 is YFSETQ. The CDR3: CASSLEMGGYEQYF. For the CDR3, the DNA is TGCGCCAGCAGCTTGGAAATGGGTGGATACGAGCAGTACTTC.

This clone was counted once. This rearrangement joins TRBV15 to TRBJ2-5, with 10 bases aligning to TRBD2. Germline trimming cut 2 bases from V and 3 bases from J; bases unmatched to any gene: 0. Germline lookup yields CDR1 LNHNV and CDR2 YYDKDF (reference sequence). The CDR3 extends over 14 amino acids. The CDR3 loop is CATSRLAGEETQYF. CDR3 DNA sequence: TGTGCCACCAGCAGACTAGCGGGAGAAGAGACCCAGTACTTC.

This clone was found once. J is TRBJ2-1 and V is TRBV5-8, with 9 bases that match TRBD2. Germline V gene data show CDR1 as SGHTS and CDR2 as YDEGEE. V shed 4 bases, J shed 6 bases, and the junction held 5 bases outside the gene matches. The length of the CDR3 is 14 residues. CDR3 sequence (DNA): TGTGCCAGCAGCGGGACTAGCTTTCCCAATGAGCAGTTCTTC. This sequence encodes CASSGTSFPNEQFF.

The V and J genes are TRBV4-1 and TRBJ1-1, with D maybe TRBD1 (5 bases). CDR3 size: 18 residues. The V end lost 1 base, the J end lost 4 bases, and 22 bases lay between the germline ends. Germline CDR1 and CDR2: MGHRA and YSYEKL. The CDR3 protein is CASSQVLWGLGGVTEAFF. In DNA form, the CDR3 reads TGCGCCAGCAGCCAAGTTTTGTGGGGACTAGGAGGGGTCACTGAAGCTTTCTTT.

J is TRBJ2-2 and V is TRBV27; TRBD1 matches at 8 bases. CDR3 length equals 15 residues. V was pared by 10 bases and J by 0 bases, with 7 bases of the junction left unmatched. Germline assignment: CDR1 MNHEY and CDR2 SMNVEV (reference sequence). The DNA of the CDR3 is TGTGCCACCAGAGGGGACAGGCCGAACACCGGGGAGCTGTTTTTT. Translated, it gives CATRGDRPNTGELFF.

The J gene is TRBJ2-7, the V gene TRBV6-5; 7 bases are a match to TRBD1. V lost 7 bases, J lost 3 bases, and 0 bases stayed unmatched. Germline-derived CDR1 and CDR2 are MNHEY and SVGAGI. The CDR3 contains 11 residues. The CDR3 DNA sequence: TGTGCCAGCAACAGGGGCTACGAGCAGTACTTC. Encoded protein: CASNRGYEQYF.